The rows below give T cell receptor beta chains drawn from one sample of a study of blood T cell repertoires in COVID-19. Repertoires were generated with immunoSEQ multiplex PCR, while TCRdb's copy carries only in-frame clones and drops some. The sample lists hundreds of thousands of clones, around nine tenths seen once, with under 0.9% in the top ten. Material for sequencing was peripheral blood. The receptors here all came from a man aged 35 to 55 with acute or convalescent COVID-19. Each CDR3 is given with its conserved first and last residue. A D gene is named only where the DNA matches it firmly. Clone size is shown for a subset of rows, as once, few, many or a class of expanded clone.

J	size	D	V	CDR3	DNA
TRBJ2-7	.	.	TRBV28	CASSLGTTYEQYF	TGTGCCAGCAGTTTAGGGACAACCTACGAGCAGTACTTC
TRBJ1-1	.	.	TRBV6-5	CASRVTATEAFF	TGTGCCAGCCGCGTAACAGCCACTGAAGCTTTCTTT
TRBJ2-2	.	.	TRBV29-1	CSVARRENTGELFF	TGCAGCGTTGCCAGGCGGGAGAACACCGGGGAGCTGTTTTTT
TRBJ2-7	.	.	TRBV11-2	CASSSVGTPKGGEQYF	TGTGCCAGCAGCTCCGTCGGGACGCCCAAAGGGGGCGAGCAGTACTTC
TRBJ1-2	.	.	TRBV9	CASSLQPGGSVYGYTF	TGTGCCAGCAGCCTCCAACCGGGGGGAAGCGTCTATGGCTACACCTTC
TRBJ2-6	.	TRBD1	TRBV5-1	CASSSQGSGANVLTF	TGCGCCAGCAGCTCACAGGGGTCTGGGGCCAACGTCCTGACTTTC
TRBJ1-5	.	.	TRBV19	CASSIRGGGQPQHF	TGTGCCAGTAGTATAAGGGGAGGGGGACAGCCCCAGCATTTT
TRBJ2-7	.	TRBD1	TRBV5-1	CASSLTGTGYQQYF	TGCGCCAGCAGCTTGACCGGGACAGGGTATCAGCAGTACTTC
TRBJ2-1	.	TRBD1	TRBV5-1	CASSLHRGRNEQFF	TGCGCCAGCAGCCTACACAGGGGCCGCAATGAGCAGTTCTTC
TRBJ2-7	.	.	TRBV2	CASSEVQGEQYF	TGTGCCAGCAGTGAAGTGCAGGGCGAGCAGTACTTC
TRBJ2-3	once	.	TRBV24-1	CATSDPTSRTDTQYF	TGTGCCACCAGTGATCCGACAAGTCGCACAGATACGCAGTATTTT
TRBJ1-2	.	TRBD1	TRBV7-2	CASSSGTASYGYTF	TGTGCCAGCAGCTCCGGGACAGCCAGCTATGGCTACACCTTC
TRBJ1-5	.	TRBD1	TRBV7-2	CASSLGTGLGLQPQHF	TGTGCCAGCAGCTTAGGGACAGGCCTGGGGCTCCAGCCCCAGCATTTT
TRBJ2-1	few	.	TRBV7-9	CASSLAVVYNEQFF	TGTGCCAGCAGCTTAGCTGTTGTATACAATGAGCAGTTCTTC
TRBJ1-1	.	.	TRBV29-1	CSVGERGTEAFF	TGCAGCGTTGGGGAGCGAGGCACTGAAGCTTTCTTT
TRBJ1-3	once	.	TRBV11-2	CASSSPQRVDSGNTIYF	TGTGCCAGCAGCTCCCCTCAGAGGGTGGATTCTGGAAACACCATATATTTT
TRBJ1-6	.	.	TRBV19	CASSIWGLLSYNSPLHF	TGTGCCAGTAGTATATGGGGACTTCTTTCCTATAATTCACCCCTCCACTTT
TRBJ1-5	.	TRBD1	TRBV5-1	CASSPTTGESQPQHF	TGCGCCAGCAGTCCCACCACAGGGGAGAGTCAGCCCCAGCATTTT
TRBJ1-1	.	.	TRBV19	CASSIGDMNTEAFF	TGTGCCAGTAGTATAGGGGACATGAACACTGAAGCTTTCTTT
TRBJ1-2	.	TRBD1	TRBV3-1/TRBV3-2	CASSLGTGTIANYGYTF	TGTGCCAGCAGCCTGGGGACAGGGACCATAGCTAACTATGGCTACACCTTC
TRBJ1-2	.	.	TRBV4-2	CASSQGQANYGYTF	TGTGCCAGCAGCCAAGGTCAGGCGAACTATGGCTACACCTTC
TRBJ2-5	.	.	TRBV4-1	CASSPGDYPKETQYF	TGCGCCAGCAGCCCAGGGGACTACCCCAAAGAGACCCAGTACTTC
TRBJ1-2	.	.	TRBV19	CASSIDLQGLGYGYTF	TGTGCCAGTAGTATAGATCTGCAGGGCCTAGGCTATGGCTACACCTTC
TRBJ2-1	.	.	TRBV18	CASSPPREVNNEQFF	TGTGCCAGCTCACCACCGAGGGAAGTGAACAATGAGCAGTTCTTC
TRBJ1-1	.	.	TRBV29-1	CSVDELGGQSTEAFF	TGCAGCGTTGATGAACTGGGCGGGCAGAGCACTGAAGCTTTCTTT
TRBJ1-6	.	TRBD1	TRBV14	CASSTQGVGYSPLHF	TGTGCCAGCAGCACCCAGGGGGTAGGATATTCACCCCTCCACTTT
TRBJ2-7	.	.	TRBV11-2	CASSSQGTYEQYF	TGTGCCAGCAGCTCTCAGGGAACCTACGAGCAGTACTTC
TRBJ2-1	few	.	TRBV11-2	CASSFRLAADEQFF	TGTGCCAGCAGCTTCCGGCTTGCTGCGGATGAGCAGTTCTTC
TRBJ1-4	.	.	TRBV19	CASSPNRVLAEKLFF	TGTGCCAGTAGTCCAAACAGGGTTTTGGCTGAAAAACTGTTTTTT
TRBJ1-6	.	.	TRBV30	CAWRSRGVSPLHF	TGTGCCTGGAGGTCCAGGGGAGTCTCACCCCTCCACTTT
TRBJ2-1	.	TRBD2	TRBV7-3	CASSLTPGLAGSNEQFF	TGTGCCAGCAGCTTAACCCCGGGACTAGCGGGGTCCAATGAGCAGTTCTTC
TRBJ1-3	.	.	TRBV5-6	CASSSGGSGNTIYF	TGTGCCAGCAGCTCGGGGGGCTCTGGAAACACCATATATTTT
TRBJ2-5	.	TRBD1	TRBV29-1	CSVDRQGFQTQYF	TGCAGCGTGGACAGACAGGGCTTCCAGACCCAGTACTTC
TRBJ2-7	.	TRBD2	TRBV2	CASRITGTSGRADDYEQYF	TGTGCCAGCAGGATAACCGGGACTAGCGGGAGGGCCGATGACTACGAGCAGTACTTC
TRBJ2-2	.	.	TRBV5-1	CASSSDVIRTGELFF	TGCGCCAGCAGCTCCGACGTCATCAGGACCGGGGAGCTGTTTTTT
TRBJ2-3	.	TRBD2	TRBV5-4	CASSFGVAGHTDTQYF	TGTGCCAGCAGCTTCGGGGTAGCGGGGCACACAGATACGCAGTATTTT